What follows are 15 T cell receptor beta chains derived from one specimen sequenced in a study of PD-1 blockade in classical Hodgkin lymphoma (dated by TCRdb to 2019 to 2021). The label giving this sample's time point can be read as: cycle 1 day 1 (C1D1), immediately before nivolumab initiation. Every trial patient had relapsed following autologous stem cell transplantation, and prior brentuximab vedotin exposure was what differed among cohorts A, B and C. Libraries were built with the immunoSEQ multiplex PCR assay. The table comes from immuneACCESS by way of TCRdb, which keeps in-frame sequences with V and J called. Part of the clones is missing from these tables; in studies checked, under half for an unresolved V gene and the rest for unknown reasons. In all, the sample holds 70,000 or so clones, and approximately 94% of those were seen once. The ten most abundant clones make up around 8.5% of the sample.

Source: peripheral blood mononuclear cells (PBMCs), taken at baseline. These receptors were obtained from a human donor with classical Hodgkin lymphoma.

The genes are TRBV11-3 and TRBJ2-3; the match to TRBD1 covers 7 bases. Germline CDR1 SGHNT, CDR2 YENEEA. J lost 2 bases, V lost 1 base, and 3 bases had no gene match. This CDR3 contains 15 residues. The CDR3 protein is CASSLGTGITDTQYF. The CDR3, as DNA: TGTGCCAGCAGCTTAGGGACAGGTATCACAGATACGCAGTATTTT.

This chain links TRBV19 with TRBJ2-7, with a possible D match to TRBD2 (5 bases). CDR3 size: 19 residues. Germline V lookup: CDR1 LNHDA, CDR2 SQIVND (reference sequence). Deletions cut 4 bases from V and 6 bases from J, with 31 bases between. The CDR3 protein is CASSKITSSVPRPSGEQYF. The CDR3 DNA reads as TGTGCCAGTAGTAAAATCACCTCTTCGGTCCCACGCCCCAGCGGCGAGCAGTACTTC.

The V call is TRBV27, the J call TRBJ2-2; weak D call: TRBD1 (6 bases). CDR3 length: 14 residues. Germline V gives CDR1 MNHEY, CDR2 SMNVEV (reference sequence). The V end was cut by 6 bases, the J end by 4 bases, with 12 bases between. This CDR3 is CASRKAGATGELFF. Written as DNA, the CDR3 is TGTGCCAGCAGAAAGGCAGGGGCCACCGGGGAGCTGTTTTTT.

The chain couples TRBV7-7 to TRBJ2-7; possible D gene TRBD1, 5 bases. The CDR3 extends over 14 amino acids. V was shortened by 2 bases and J by 4 bases, with 12 bases between the two germline ends. The germline V gene has CDR1 SSHAT and CDR2 FNYEAQ (reference sequence). CDR3 protein: CASSLTPDTYEQYF. The CDR3 coding sequence is TGTGCCAGCAGCTTAACTCCGGACACGTACGAGCAGTACTTC.

The chain is built from TRBV7-9 and TRBJ2-7; D gene uncertain. The CDR3 has 13 amino acids. Trimming stripped 5 bases from V and 6 bases from J, with 14 bases between. Germline V lookup: CDR1 SEHNR, CDR2 FQNEAQ (reference sequence). Here the CDR3 DNA reads TGTGCCAGCAGCCCTACCAAGGGTGGCGAGCAGTACTTC. Its protein is CASSPTKGGEQYF.

The rearrangement links TRBV27 to TRBJ2-5; no clear D. The CDR3 runs 15 residues. In germline, CDR1 is MNHEY, CDR2 SMNVEV (reference sequence). The ends were cut back, 5 bases at V and 5 bases at J, with 18 bases in the middle. In nucleotides, the CDR3 is TGTGCCAGCAGTCCTGGTTGGCGTTCCGACGAGACCCAGTACTTC. Translation gives CASSPGWRSDETQYF.

This rearrangement joins TRBV27 to TRBJ1-4; TRBD1 agrees at 11 bases. Germline V CDR1 and CDR2: MNHEY, SMNVEV (reference sequence). The CDR3 is made up of 15 amino acids. Trimming took 1 base from V and 8 from J; bases not matched to a gene: 3. The CDR3 is CASSLWTGGDEKLFF. CDR3 DNA sequence: TGTGCCAGCAGTTTATGGACAGGGGGCGACGAAAAACTGTTTTTT.

The chain couples TRBV6-1 to TRBJ1-4; no firm D call. Trimming removed 5 bases at V and 8 bases at J, with 12 bases between. In germline, CDR1 is MNHNS, CDR2 SASEGT. CDR3 size: 13 residues. The CDR3 spells CASSTETGEKLFF. CDR3 nucleotides: TGTGCCAGCAGTACCGAAACGGGAGAAAAACTGTTTTTT.

The chain joins TRBV5-5 to TRBJ1-2; 7 bases line up with TRBD1. Germline V gives CDR1 SGHKS, CDR2 YYEKEE (reference sequence). The CDR3 sequence is 14 residues long. Trimming removed 4 bases from V and 7 bases from J; junction bases left unmatched: 10. The CDR3 bases are TGTGCCAGCAGCCGGGAGACAGGGTTGGGTGGCTACACCTTC. The encoded protein is CASSRETGLGGYTF.

The chain couples TRBV6-1 to TRBJ2-7; D remains ambiguous. Between the trimmed V and J ends, which lost 2 bases and 3 bases, there was a span of 5 bases. Germline V gene sequence: CDR1 MNHNS, CDR2 SASEGT. This CDR3 is 12 amino acids long. CDR3 protein: CASSETGYEQYF. Written as DNA, the CDR3 is TGTGCCAGCAGTGAAACGGGCTACGAGCAGTACTTC.

The genes are TRBV7-3 and TRBJ1-6; 7 bases line up with TRBD1. Trimming took 5 bases from V and 0 from J; bases not matched to a gene: 16. In germline, CDR1 is SGHTA, CDR2 FQGTGA. The CDR3 is made up of 20 amino acids. DNA for the CDR3: TGTGCCAGCAGCAAAAACTTACCGGGACAGTCGAGCTCCTATAATTCACCCCTCCACTTT. Protein product: CASSKNLPGQSSSYNSPLHF.

The V and J genes are TRBV7-9 and TRBJ2-5, with TRBD2 matching over 9 bases. Germline V CDR1 and CDR2: SEHNR, FQNEAQ (reference sequence). J lost 5 bases, V lost 5 bases, and 9 bases had no gene match. The CDR3 is made up of 15 amino acids. The CDR3, as DNA: TGTGCCAGCAGCGTAGGGACTAGCCGTGGGGAGACCCAGTACTTC. This sequence encodes CASSVGTSRGETQYF.

This chain links TRBV5-6 with TRBJ2-7; 10 bases line up with TRBD1. This CDR3 has 15 residues. Germline loops: CDR1 SGHDT, CDR2 YYEEEE. V dropped 4 bases and J dropped 3; count of bases not matched to a gene: 7. In DNA, the CDR3 is TGTGCCAGCAGCCTGACAGGGGGCCCAGGCTACGAGCAGTACTTC. Its protein product is CASSLTGGPGYEQYF. Full variable domain (outside the CDR3, taken from reference TRBV5-6 and TRBJ2-7): DAGVTQSPTHLIKTRGQQVTLRCSPKSGHDTVSWYQQALGQGPQFIFQYYEEEERQRGNFPDRFSGHQFPNYSSELNVNALLLGDSALYLCASSLTGGPGYEQYFGPGTRLTVT.

V and J are TRBV18 and TRBJ2-3; D gene uncertain. Trimming removed 0 bases at V and 1 base at J, with 14 bases between. Germline V gene data show CDR1 as KGHSH and CDR2 as LQKENI. The CDR3 covers 17 residues. The CDR3 nucleotides read TGTGCCAGCTCACCACCAACGCCACTCTTGGGCACAGATACGCAGTATTTT. It codes for CASSPPTPLLGTDTQYF.

In its sample, this clone was seen once. J is TRBJ1-5 and V is TRBV10-1; maybe TRBD1 (5 bases). The V end lost 5 bases, the J end lost 3 bases, and 20 bases lay between the germline ends. Germline V gene lookup returns CDR1 WNHNN and CDR2 SYGVQD (reference sequence). The CDR3 spans 17 residues. The CDR3 nucleotides read TGCGCCAGCAGTCTCCATCAGGGCGAGCTGATCAATCAGCCCCAGCATTTT. Translated, it gives CASSLHQGELINQPQHF.